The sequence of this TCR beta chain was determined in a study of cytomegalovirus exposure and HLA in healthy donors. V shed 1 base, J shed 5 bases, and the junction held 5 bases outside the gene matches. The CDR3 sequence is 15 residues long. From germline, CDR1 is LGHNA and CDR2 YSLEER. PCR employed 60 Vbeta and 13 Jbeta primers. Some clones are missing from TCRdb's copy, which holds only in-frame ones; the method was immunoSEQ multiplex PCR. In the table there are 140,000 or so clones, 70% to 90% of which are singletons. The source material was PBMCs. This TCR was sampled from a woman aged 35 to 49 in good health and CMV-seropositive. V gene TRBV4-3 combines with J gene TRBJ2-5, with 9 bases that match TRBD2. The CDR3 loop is CASSQGRGGSETQYF. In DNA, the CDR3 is TGCGCCAGCAGCCAAGGGCGGGGGGGATCGGAGACCCAGTACTTC.